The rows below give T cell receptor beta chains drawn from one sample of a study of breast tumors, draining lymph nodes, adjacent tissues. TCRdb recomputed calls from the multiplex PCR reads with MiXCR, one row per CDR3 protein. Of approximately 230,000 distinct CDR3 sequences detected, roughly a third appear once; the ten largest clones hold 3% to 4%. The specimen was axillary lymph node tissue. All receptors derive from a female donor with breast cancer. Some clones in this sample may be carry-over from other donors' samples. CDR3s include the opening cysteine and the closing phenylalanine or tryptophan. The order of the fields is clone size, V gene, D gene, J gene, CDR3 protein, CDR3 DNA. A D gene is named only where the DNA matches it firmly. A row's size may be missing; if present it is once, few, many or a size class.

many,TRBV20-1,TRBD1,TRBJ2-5,CSARDRRDRGDETQYF,TGCAGTGCTAGAGATCGCCGGGACAGGGGAGACGAGACCCAGTACTTC
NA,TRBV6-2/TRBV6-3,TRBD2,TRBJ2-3,CASSYPSSGDITDTQYF,TGTGCCAGCAGTTACCCTTCTAGCGGGGACATCACAGATACGCAGTATTTT
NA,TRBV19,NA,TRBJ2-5,CASSLGGLADTQYF,TGTGCCAGTAGTCTTGGGGGGTTGGCAGATACGCAGTATTTC
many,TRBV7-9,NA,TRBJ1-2,CASSLAEGLERGYPF,TGTGCCAGCAGCTTAGCGGAGGGGCTCGAGAGGGGCTACCCCTTC
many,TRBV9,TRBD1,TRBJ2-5,CASSQGQLKETQYF,TGTGCCAGCTCCCAGGGACAGCTAAAAGAGACCCAGTACTTC
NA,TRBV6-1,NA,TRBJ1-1,CASSYSRGYEAFF,TGTGCCAGCAGTTACTCGAGGGGATATGAAGCTTTCTTT
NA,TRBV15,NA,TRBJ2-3,CATSSSAIGGAWADTQYF,TGTGCCACCAGCAGCTCGGCAATAGGGGGGGCCTGGGCAGATACGCAGTATTTT
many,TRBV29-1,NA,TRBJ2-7,CSATMGSEQYF,TGCAGCGCCACCATGGGGTCCGAGCAGTACTTC
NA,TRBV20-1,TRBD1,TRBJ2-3,CSALRQGNENTQYF,TGCAGTGCTCTGCGACAGGGGAACGAGAATACGCAGTATTTT
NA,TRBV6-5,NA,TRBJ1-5,CASSPLRSNQPQHF,TGTGCCAGCAGTCCACTCCGGAGCAATCAGCCCCAGCATTTT
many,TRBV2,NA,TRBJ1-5,CASSGIIQPQHF,TGTGCCAGCAGTGGCATCATTCAGCCCCAGCATTTT
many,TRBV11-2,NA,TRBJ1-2,CASSLVTLGYGYTF,TGTGCCAGCAGCTTGGTCACGCTCGGCTATGGCTACACCTTC
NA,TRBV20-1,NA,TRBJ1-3,CSASDKVPGNTIYF,TGCAGTGCTAGTGACAAGGTCCCTGGAAACACCATATATTTT
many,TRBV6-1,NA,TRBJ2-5,CASSEPAGAYQETQYF,TGTGCCAGCAGTGAACCGGCGGGGGCCTACCAAGAGACCCAGTACTTC
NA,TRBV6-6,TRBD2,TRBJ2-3,CASSHRLAATDTQYF,TGTGCCAGCAGTCACCGGCTAGCGGCCACAGATACGCAGTATTTT
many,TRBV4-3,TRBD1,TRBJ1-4,CASSPNRQGPNEKLFF,TGCGCCAGCAGCCCTAACCGACAGGGCCCTAATGAAAAACTGTTTTTT
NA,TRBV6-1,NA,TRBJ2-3,CASRTGPVGTDTQYF,TGTGCCAGCCGAACAGGGCCAGTCGGTACAGATACGCAGTATTTT
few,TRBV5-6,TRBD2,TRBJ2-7,CASSWLAGGYEQYF,TGTGCCAGCAGCTGGCTAGCGGGAGGGTACGAGCAGTACTTC
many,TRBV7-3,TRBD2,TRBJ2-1,CASSSQSGTSGRNEQFF,TGTGCCAGCAGCTCTCAATCCGGGACTAGCGGGCGTAATGAGCAGTTCTTC
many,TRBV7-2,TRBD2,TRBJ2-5,CASSASRLAGGTQYF,TGTGCCAGCAGCGCAAGTCGTCTAGCGGGGGGGACCCAGTACTTC
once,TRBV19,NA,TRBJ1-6,CASSAPQGFAYNSPLHF,TGTGCCAGTAGCGCACCGCAGGGGTTCGCCTATAATTCACCCCTCCACTTT
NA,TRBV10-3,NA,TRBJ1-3,CASSSPRGRSSGNTIYF,TGTGCCAGCAGTTCTCCCCGGGGCCGGAGCTCTGGAAACACCATATATTTT
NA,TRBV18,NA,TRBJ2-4,CASSVQAKNIQYF,TGTGCCAGCTCAGTGCAGGCCAAAAACATTCAGTACTTC
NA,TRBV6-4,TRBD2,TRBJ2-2,CASSQTSGNTGELFF,TGTGCCAGCAGTCAGACTAGCGGGAACACCGGGGAGCTGTTTTTT
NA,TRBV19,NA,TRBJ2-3,CASSIEGKGLDTDTQYF,TGTGCCAGTAGTATAGAAGGGAAGGGACTCGACACAGATACGCAGTATTTT
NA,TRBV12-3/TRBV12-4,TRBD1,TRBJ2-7,CASSSRSQYGTASSYEQYF,TGTGCCAGCAGTTCTAGGTCTCAATACGGGACAGCGAGCTCCTACGAGCAGTACTTC
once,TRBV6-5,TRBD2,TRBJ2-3,CAGSYQPSGTKGTQYF,TGTGCCGGCAGTTACCAACCTAGCGGGACTAAGGGTACGCAGTATTTT
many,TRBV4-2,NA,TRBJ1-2,CASSQEGATPNYGYTF,TGTGCCAGCAGCCAAGAAGGGGCAACCCCTAACTATGGCTACACCTTC
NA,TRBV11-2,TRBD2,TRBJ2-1,CASSLEGWLAGGSYNEQFF,TGTGCCAGCAGCTTAGAGGGGTGGTTGGCGGGAGGGTCCTACAATGAGCAGTTCTTC
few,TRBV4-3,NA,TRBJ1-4,CASSQGGGNEKLFF,TGCGCCAGCAGCCAAGGGGGGGGGAATGAAAAACTGTTTTTT
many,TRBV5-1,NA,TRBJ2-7,CASSRAGSGVKDEQYF,TGCGCCAGCAGCCGCGCAGGCTCGGGGGTTAAGGACGAGCAGTACTTC
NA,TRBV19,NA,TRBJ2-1,CASSITTARRSSYNEQFF,TGTGCCAGTAGTATCACGACAGCCCGCCGGAGCTCCTACAATGAGCAGTTCTTC
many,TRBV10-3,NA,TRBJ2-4,CAISEQQGRGYLF,TGTGCCATCAGTGAGCAACAGGGGAGGGGGTACCTTTTC
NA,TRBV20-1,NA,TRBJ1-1,CSARVSGLNTEAFF,TGCAGTGCTAGAGTAAGCGGGCTGAACACTGAAGCTTTCTTT
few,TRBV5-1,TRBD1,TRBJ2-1,CASSPGQGIGNEQFF,TGCGCCAGCAGTCCGGGACAGGGGATTGGTAATGAGCAGTTCTTC
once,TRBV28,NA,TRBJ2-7,CASSFRDKGSGEQYF,TGTGCCAGCAGTTTTCGGGACAAGGGGTCTGGGGAGCAGTACTTC
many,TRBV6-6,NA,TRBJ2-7,CASSQGPGTPHREQYF,TGTGCCAGCAGTCAAGGACCAGGGACACCCCATCGCGAGCAGTACTTC
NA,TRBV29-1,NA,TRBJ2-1,CSVGGDWRTDTQFF,TGCAGCGTTGGAGGGGACTGGCGCACAGATACGCAGTTCTTC
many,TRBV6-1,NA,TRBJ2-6,CASRRSLSGANVLTF,TGTGCCAGCAGGAGGTCCCTCTCTGGGGCCAACGTCCTGACTTTC
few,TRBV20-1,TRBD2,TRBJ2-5,CSAGGLAGETQYF,TGCAGTGCTGGGGGACTAGCGGGAGAGACCCAGTACTTC
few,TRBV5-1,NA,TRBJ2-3,CASSRQALVTDTQYF,TGCGCCAGCAGCCGACAGGCGTTGGTCACAGATACGCAGTATTTT
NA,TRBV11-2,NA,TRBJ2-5,CASSLGGYYGETQYF,TGTGCCAGCAGCTTAGGAGGGTACTACGGGGAGACCCAGTACTTC
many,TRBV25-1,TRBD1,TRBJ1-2,CASSAGTGFGYTF,TGTGCCAGCAGCGCCGGGACAGGGTTTGGCTACACCTTC
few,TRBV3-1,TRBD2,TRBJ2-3,CASSLAGGRSTQDTQYF,TGTGCCAGCAGCCTCGCGGGGGGTCGGAGTACCCAAGATACGCAGTATTTT
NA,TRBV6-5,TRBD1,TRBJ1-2,CASNPAKGTGHGYTF,TGTGCCAGCAATCCGGCGAAAGGGACAGGGCATGGCTACACCTTC